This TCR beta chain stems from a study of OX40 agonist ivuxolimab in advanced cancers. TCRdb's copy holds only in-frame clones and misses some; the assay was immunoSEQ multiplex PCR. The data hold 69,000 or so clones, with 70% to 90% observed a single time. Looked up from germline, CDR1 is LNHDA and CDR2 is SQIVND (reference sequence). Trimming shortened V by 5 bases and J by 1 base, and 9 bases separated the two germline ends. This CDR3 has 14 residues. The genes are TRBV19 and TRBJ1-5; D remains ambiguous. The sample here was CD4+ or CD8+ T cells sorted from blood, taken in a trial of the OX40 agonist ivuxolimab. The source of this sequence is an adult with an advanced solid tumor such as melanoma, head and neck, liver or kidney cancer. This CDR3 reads CASSDTNSNQPQHF. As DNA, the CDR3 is TGTGCCAGTAGTGACACAAACAGCAATCAGCCCCAGCATTTT.